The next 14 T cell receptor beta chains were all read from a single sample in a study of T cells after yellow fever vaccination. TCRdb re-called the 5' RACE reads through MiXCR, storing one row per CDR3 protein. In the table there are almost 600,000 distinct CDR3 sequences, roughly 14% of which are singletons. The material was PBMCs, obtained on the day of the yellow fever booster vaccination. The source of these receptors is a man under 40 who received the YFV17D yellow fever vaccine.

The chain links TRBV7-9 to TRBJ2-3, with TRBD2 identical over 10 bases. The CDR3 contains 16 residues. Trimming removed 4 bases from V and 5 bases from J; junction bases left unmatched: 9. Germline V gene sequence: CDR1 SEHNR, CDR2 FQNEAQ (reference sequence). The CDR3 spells CASSSPLAGVEDTQYF. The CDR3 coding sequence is TGTGCCAGCAGCTCGCCCCTAGCGGGAGTGGAAGATACGCAGTATTTT.

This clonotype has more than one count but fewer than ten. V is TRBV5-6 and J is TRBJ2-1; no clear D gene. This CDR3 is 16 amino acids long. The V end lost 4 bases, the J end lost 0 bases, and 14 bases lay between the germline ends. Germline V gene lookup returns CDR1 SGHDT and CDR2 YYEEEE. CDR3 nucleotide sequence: TGTGCCAGCAGCCCCTTCCAACCGCCCTCCTACAATGAGCAGTTCTTC. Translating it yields CASSPFQPPSYNEQFF.

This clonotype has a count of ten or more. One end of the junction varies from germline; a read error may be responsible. For the CDR3, the DNA is TGTGCTAGCAGCGGGACTAGCGGGGGCGAGCAGTACTTC. It codes for CASSGTSGGEQYF. J is TRBJ2-7 and V is TRBV7-7; 14 nucleotides line up with TRBD2. Per germline, CDR1 SSHAT and CDR2 FNYEAQ (reference sequence). CDR3 length equals 13 residues.

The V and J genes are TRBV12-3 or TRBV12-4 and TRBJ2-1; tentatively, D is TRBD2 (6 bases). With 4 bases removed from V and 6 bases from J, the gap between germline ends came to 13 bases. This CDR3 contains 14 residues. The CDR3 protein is CASSYAGGTNEQFF. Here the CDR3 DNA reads TGTGCCAGCAGTTACGCCGGCGGGACCAATGAGCAGTTCTTC.

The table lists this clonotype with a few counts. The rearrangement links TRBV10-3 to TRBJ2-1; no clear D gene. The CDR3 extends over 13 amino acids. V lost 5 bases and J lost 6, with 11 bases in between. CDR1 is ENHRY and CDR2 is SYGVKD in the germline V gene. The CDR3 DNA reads TGTGCCATCAGTTCGGCTTGGGGCAATGAGCAGTTCTTC. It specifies CAISSAWGNEQFF.

The CDR3 DNA sequence: TGTGCCAGCAGTTTAAGCGGTCATCCTACGGATGAGCAGTTCTTC. This codes for CASSLSGHPTDEQFF. The V gene is TRBV28, the J gene TRBJ2-1; D may be TRBD2 (5 bases). The CDR3 is 15 residues long. V shed 2 bases and J shed 8 bases, with 16 bases lying between them. The germline V gene encodes CDR1 MDHEN and CDR2 SYDVKM.

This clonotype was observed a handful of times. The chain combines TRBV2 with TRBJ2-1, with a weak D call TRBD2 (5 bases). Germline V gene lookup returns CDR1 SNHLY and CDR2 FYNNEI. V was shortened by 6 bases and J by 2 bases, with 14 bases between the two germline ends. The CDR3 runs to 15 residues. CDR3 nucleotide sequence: TGTGCCAGCAGACTCGAACGGGAACCCTACAATGAGCAGTTCTTC. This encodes CASRLEREPYNEQFF.

The CDR3, as DNA: TGTGCCAGTGTCGGGGAGGTAGATACGCAGTATTTT. Its protein product is CASVGEVDTQYF. The rearrangement joins TRBV19 to TRBJ2-3; possibly TRBD2 for D (6 bases). CDR1 and CDR2 (germline): LNHDA, SQIVND (reference sequence). CDR3 size: 12 residues. V lost 8 bases to trimming and J lost 5 bases, with 11 bases between them.

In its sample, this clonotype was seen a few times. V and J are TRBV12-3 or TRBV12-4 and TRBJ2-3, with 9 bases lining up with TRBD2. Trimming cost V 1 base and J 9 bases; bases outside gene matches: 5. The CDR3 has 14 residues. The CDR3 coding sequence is TGTGCCAGCAGTTTAGGTCTAGCGGGGCCCACGCAGTATTTT. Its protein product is CASSLGLAGPTQYF.

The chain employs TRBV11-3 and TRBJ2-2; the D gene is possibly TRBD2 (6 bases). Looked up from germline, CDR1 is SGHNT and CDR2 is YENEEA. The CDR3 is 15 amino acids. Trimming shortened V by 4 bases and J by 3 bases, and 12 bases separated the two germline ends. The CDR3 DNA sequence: TGTGCCAGCAGCTACGGGGGATCTGACACCGGGGAGCTGTTTTTT. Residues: CASSYGGSDTGELFF.

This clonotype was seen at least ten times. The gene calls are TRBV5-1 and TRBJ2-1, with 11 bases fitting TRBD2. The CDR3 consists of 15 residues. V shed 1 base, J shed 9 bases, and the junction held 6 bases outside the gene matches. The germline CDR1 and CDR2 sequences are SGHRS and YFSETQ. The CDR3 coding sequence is TGCGCCAGCAGCTTGAGGCTAGCGGGAGGTGGTGAGCAGTTCTTC. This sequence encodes CASSLRLAGGGEQFF.

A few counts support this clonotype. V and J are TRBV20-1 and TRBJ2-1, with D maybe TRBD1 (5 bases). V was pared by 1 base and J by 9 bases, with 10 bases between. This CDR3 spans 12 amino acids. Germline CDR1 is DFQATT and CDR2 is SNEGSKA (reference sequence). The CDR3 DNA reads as TGCAGTGCTAGAGTACAGGAACCTGAGCAGTTCTTC. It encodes CSARVQEPEQFF.

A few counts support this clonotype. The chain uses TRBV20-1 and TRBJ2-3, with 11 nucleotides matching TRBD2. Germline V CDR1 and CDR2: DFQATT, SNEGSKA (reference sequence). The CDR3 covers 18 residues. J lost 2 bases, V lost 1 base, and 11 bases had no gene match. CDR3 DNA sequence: TGCAGTGCTAGAGCCGGGACTAGCGGACCGTTACCCACAGATACGCAGTATTTT. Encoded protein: CSARAGTSGPLPTDTQYF.

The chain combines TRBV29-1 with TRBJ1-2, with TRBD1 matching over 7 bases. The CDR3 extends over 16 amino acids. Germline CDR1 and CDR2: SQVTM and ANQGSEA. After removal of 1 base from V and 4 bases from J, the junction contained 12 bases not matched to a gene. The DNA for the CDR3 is TGCAGCGTTGAAGGAGGGAGACAGGGCCGATCCTATGGCTACACCTTC. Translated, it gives CSVEGGRQGRSYGYTF.